This T cell receptor (beta chain) was profiled in a study of human T cells and chemical hapten exposure listed by TCRdb under 2021. Notes on the research overall: For sensitization, 2% DPC in acetone was applied to a 2 cm by 2 cm area of upper inner arm skin. Patch testing on the upper back used Finn chambers containing 0.01% DPC, with scoring done after 6 days according to International Contact Dermatitis Research Group standards. This study followed changes in the peripheral blood TCR repertoire in vivo during primary and secondary sensitization of alopecia patients to the hapten diphenylcyclopropenone (DPC). Libraries were pooled for sequencing, and per-sample TCR yields varied mainly because of small differences in library volumes within the pool. Blood samples were taken from patients before sensitization (week 0) and at 2, 6 and about 24 weeks after DPC sensitization. Patients additionally received weekly therapeutic DPC doses to the scalp throughout the roughly 25-week study period. The mostly female patient cohort included alopecia areata with under or over 50% scalp involvement, alopecia totalis and alopecia universalis. Twenty-nine alopecia patients provided blood for TCR sequencing at one to four time points (pre-sensitization, 2, 6 and 24 weeks). The paper's findings and limits, for the study overall: The number of PT1 expanded TCRs positively correlated with patch test score, significant at thresholds 8, 16 and 32 but not 4. Compared with pre-sensitization or healthy control sets, expanded TCRs formed significantly more large CDR3 similarity clusters, which is consistent with antigen-driven responses. Repeated subsampling changed both the strength of the expansion versus patch-test correlation and the threshold at which that correlation became significant. Because all patients had alopecia, a presumed autoimmune disease, the immune response of the patients might differ from that of healthy individuals. No change with DPC sensitization was found in the number of TCRs above 1 in 1000 frequency, and no evidence of global repertoire structure alterations was found.

Library preparation employed RACE. Sequenced using a NextSeq 500. During library preparation, unique molecular identifiers were attached to individual cDNA molecules so that TCRs could be counted in a quantitative, reproducible way. Each blood RNA sample was used to sequence both TCR alpha and TCR beta chains. The original pipeline was this. Samples had a median of approximately 96,000 TCRs, with a range from about 23,224 to 690,600. V, J and CDR3 annotation of the TCR reads was carried out using the Decombinator software suite. To make PS versus PT1 abundance plots, every sample was subsampled to the same number of TCRs (28,000). TCRs were defined as expanded if absent before sensitization and observed at least eight times at the 2-week time point. TCRdb reprocessing: public reads trimmed at Q25 with fastp, clones called with MiXCR, in-frame beta chains kept. Each entry is one CDR3 protein sequence, shown with its most common DNA and genes. These V and J calls are TCRdb output, not the study's own analysis. The sample contains tens of thousands of distinct CDR3 sequences, over 7.5% of them found a single time. 2.5% to 4% of the sample is in the top ten clones.

The germline V gene encodes CDR1 DFQATT and CDR2 SNEGSKA (reference sequence). Taken from cysteine to phenylalanine, the CDR3 has 18 residues. Here the CDR3 DNA is all that survives: 54 bases in frame from base 1. V ends up 2 bases short and J 0 bases short, with an unmatched junction base count of 11. This clonotype was detected ten times or more. What this receptor recognizes is not known. One base away there is no much larger clone; base qualities are not given. The time point label on this specimen signifies: patch test 1, 2 weeks after DPC sensitization. The treatment or condition label corresponds to: therapeutic diphenylcyclopropenone sensitization with weekly scalp DPC. At each patch-test visit, blood was drawn before the patch test was applied. Eligible patients were aged 18 to 70, diagnosed with alopecia, deemed suitable for DPC therapy, and excluded if pregnant. Total RNA was extracted from unfractionated whole blood that had been collected in Tempus Blood RNA tubes.

This sequence uses TRBV20-1 and TRBJ2-1, and TRBD2 matches 9 of the central bases. The clonotype was recovered from a woman aged 40 to 49 with alopecia areata. Some clones in this sample may be carry-over from other donors' samples. The source material was whole blood, sampled in connection with sensitization to the hapten diphenylcyclopropenone (DPC). The nucleotide sequence reads as follows: TGCAGTGCTAGAAGGGTGCTAGCGGGGTCAAGCTCCTACAATGAGCAGTTCTTC. It codes for CSARRVLAGSSSYNEQFF.